The next 22 T cell receptor beta chains were all read from a single sample in a study of CD8 T cells in Susac syndrome. Random hexamers served to reverse transcribe roughly 0.45 to 1 ug RNA. MiXCR, run by TCRdb on the immunoSEQ multiplex PCR reads, gives a single entry per CDR3 protein. In the table there are under 200,000 distinct CDR3 sequences, 90% to 95% of which are singletons. Material for sequencing was CD8+ T cells from PBMCs. The receptors here all came from a human donor with multiple sclerosis.

The chain couples TRBV2 to TRBJ2-7; weak D call: TRBD2 (6 bases). The CDR3 covers 15 residues. V lost 0 bases and J 2 bases, leaving 11 bases between the germline ends. Germline-derived CDR1 and CDR2 are SNHLY and FYNNEI. The CDR3 loop reads CASSEAHGSTYEQYF. Written as DNA, the CDR3 is TGTGCCAGCAGTGAAGCGCACGGGAGTACCTACGAGCAGTACTTC.

The chain carries TRBV7-3 and TRBJ2-1, with TRBD2 matching over 10 bases. With 0 bases clipped from V and 4 bases from J, the junction kept 0 bases outside the gene matches. Germline V gene sequence: CDR1 SGHTA, CDR2 FQGTGA. This CDR3 has 15 residues. The CDR3 DNA follows: TGTGCCAGCAGCTTAACAGCGGGAGGGTACAATGAGCAGTTCTTC. Residues: CASSLTAGGYNEQFF. The variable domain in full, completed from reference TRBV7-3 and TRBJ2-1, reads GAGVSQTPSNKVTEKGKYVELRCDPISGHTALYWYRQSLGQGPEFLIYFQGTGAADDSGLPNDRFFAVRPEGSVSTLKIQRTERGDSAVYLCASSLTAGGYNEQFFGPGTRLTVL.

V is TRBV20-1 and J is TRBJ2-3; 7 bases line up with TRBD1. The CDR3 consists of 14 residues. Germline V gene data show CDR1 as DFQATT and CDR2 as SNEGSKA (reference sequence). J gave up 3 bases and V 4 bases, and 7 bases lay outside the gene matches. The DNA for the CDR3 is TGCAGTGCTAACCAGGGGGTAGGGACAGATACGCAGTATTTT. Its protein is CSANQGVGTDTQYF.

The chain recombines TRBV12-3 or TRBV12-4 with TRBJ1-2, with a tentative D call TRBD1 (5 bases). Trimming shortened V by 6 bases and J by 3 bases, and 17 bases separated the two germline ends. The CDR3 extends over 15 amino acids. The DNA for the CDR3 is TGTGCCAGCAGCCCCGGGCTAGAGGGGTACTATGGCTACACCTTC. Translated, it gives CASSPGLEGYYGYTF.

This chain links TRBV2 with TRBJ2-3; the D gene is possibly TRBD2 (5 bases). Germline-derived CDR1 and CDR2 are SNHLY and FYNNEI. The CDR3 consists of 13 residues. Trimming pared 4 bases from V and 3 bases from J, leaving 8 bases between. CDR3 sequence (DNA): TGTGCCAGCAGTGCCGGGGTTACAGATACGCAGTATTTT. It yields the protein CASSAGVTDTQYF.

V and J are TRBV9 and TRBJ2-7; 8 nucleotides match TRBD2. This CDR3 region has 14 residues. J gave up 2 bases and V 4 bases, and 5 bases lay outside the gene matches. Germline V CDR1 and CDR2: SGDLS, YYNGEE. In DNA form, the CDR3 reads TGTGCCAGCAGCCCCGGGGGGGCGGCCTACGAGCAGTACTTC. Its protein product is CASSPGGAAYEQYF.

The count of this clonotype is one. The chain uses TRBV2 and TRBJ2-1, with D perhaps matching TRBD1 (6 bases). Trimming took off 7 bases at V and 4 bases at J, with 11 bases between the two ends. Germline values: CDR1 SNHLY, CDR2 FYNNEI. The CDR3 consists of 13 residues. CDR3 sequence reads: CASNWQGYNEQFF. The CDR3 DNA reads as TGTGCCAGCAATTGGCAGGGGTACAATGAGCAGTTCTTC.

This chain joins TRBV28 and TRBJ2-7; D unclear. The CDR3 contains 12 residues. V was trimmed by 1 base and J by 7 bases, leaving 8 bases between them. Germline V gene lookup returns CDR1 MDHEN and CDR2 SYDVKM. The CDR3 nucleotides are TGTGCCAGCAGTTTATATGGGCGGGAGCAGTACTTC. Translating gives CASSLYGREQYF.

The chain joins TRBV15 to TRBJ2-7; no firm D call. The CDR3 consists of 14 residues. Per germline, CDR1 LNHNV and CDR2 YYDKDF (reference sequence). Deletions cut 0 bases from V and 0 bases from J, with 6 bases between. In DNA, the CDR3 is TGTGCCACCAGCAGAGAGGAATTCTCCTACGAGCAGTACTTC. Translated: CATSREEFSYEQYF.

This clonotype was observed once. The V and J genes are TRBV20-1 and TRBJ2-1; 8 bases fit TRBD1. Looked up from germline, CDR1 is DFQATT and CDR2 is SNEGSKA (reference sequence). Trimming removed 4 bases from V and 9 bases from J; junction bases left unmatched: 8. The CDR3 sequence is 13 residues long. DNA for the CDR3: TGCAGTGCTAAGTACAGGGGGTATATTGAGCAGTTCTTC. Translation gives CSAKYRGYIEQFF.

The J gene is TRBJ2-7, the V gene TRBV5-1; 8 nucleotides agree with TRBD2. CDR3 size: 13 residues. Trimming cost V 6 bases and J 5 bases; bases outside gene matches: 7. Germline assignment: CDR1 SGHRS and CDR2 YFSETQ. The CDR3 region is CASKREYIDEQYF. CDR3 coding DNA: TGCGCCAGCAAGCGGGAGTACATCGACGAGCAGTACTTC.

This clonotype was counted once. The rearrangement uses TRBV14 and TRBJ1-1, with D unresolved. The CDR3 extends over 13 amino acids. V was cut by 4 bases and J by 0 bases, with 6 bases left in between. Germline V gene lookup returns CDR1 SGHDN and CDR2 FVKESK. CDR3 protein: CASSRGVNTEAFF. As DNA, the CDR3 is TGTGCCAGCAGCCGCGGGGTGAACACTGAAGCTTTCTTT.

CDR3 region: CASSDTGAFAFF. CDR3 sequence (DNA): TGTGCCAGCAGTGACACAGGGGCGTTTGCTTTCTTT. The chain joins TRBV2 to TRBJ1-1; 7 bases line up with TRBD1. The germline CDR1 and CDR2 sequences are SNHLY and FYNNEI. The length of the CDR3 is 12 residues. V was clipped by 3 bases and J by 11 bases; unmatched bases: 6.

This chain links TRBV12-5 with TRBJ1-2, with 10 bases identical to TRBD1. CDR1 and CDR2 from the germline V gene are LGHNT and FRNRAP. The junction had 9 bases not matched to a gene; V was cut back by 6 bases and J by 8 bases. CDR3 length: 14 residues. This CDR3 is CASGGWDRGEGYTF. CDR3 nucleotide sequence: TGTGCTAGTGGAGGATGGGACAGGGGTGAGGGCTACACCTTC.

This clonotype was detected a few times. V and J are TRBV7-9 and TRBJ2-1, with 8 bases matching TRBD2. This CDR3 has 15 amino acids. V trimming: 5 bases; J trimming: 4 bases; junction bases outside the gene matches: 7. Germline V CDR1 and CDR2: SEHNR, FQNEAQ (reference sequence). CDR3 in amino acids: CASSTGLAAYNEQFF. The CDR3 coding sequence is TGTGCCAGCAGCACCGGACTAGCCGCTTACAATGAGCAGTTCTTC.

The chain has TRBV20-1 and TRBJ2-7, with 8 positions matching TRBD1. CDR1 and CDR2 (germline): DFQATT, SNEGSKA (reference sequence). V was clipped by 0 bases and J by 4 bases; unmatched bases: 5. The CDR3 is 14 amino acids. CDR3 residues: CSARDQTGAYEQYF. The CDR3, as DNA: TGCAGTGCTAGAGATCAGACAGGGGCATACGAGCAGTACTTC.

V gene TRBV28 combines with J gene TRBJ2-7, with D perhaps given as TRBD1 or TRBD2 (5 bases each). Germline-derived CDR1 and CDR2 are MDHEN and SYDVKM. The CDR3 has 12 amino acids. Between the trimmed V and J ends, which lost 5 bases and 6 bases, there was a span of 11 bases. CDR3 sequence: CASSLGPLEQYF. For the CDR3, the DNA is TGTGCCAGCAGTCTGGGACCGCTCGAGCAGTACTTC.

This clonotype was observed a single time. CDR3 bases: TGTGCCTCCCACGCTGGGGGGTTTGAAGCTTTCTTT. Residues: CASHAGGFEAFF. V usage is TRBV2 and J usage is TRBJ1-1; TRBD1 might be the D (5 bases). CDR3 length: 12 residues. Germline V CDR1 and CDR2: SNHLY, FYNNEI. Trimming removed 11 bases from V and 7 bases from J, with 17 bases in between.

This clonotype was observed once. CDR3 residues: CASSFLLAYEQYF. The CDR3 bases are TGTGCCAGCAGTTTTCTTTTGGCCTACGAGCAGTACTTC. The chain employs TRBV12-3 or TRBV12-4 and TRBJ2-7, with D uncertain. This CDR3 spans 13 amino acids. The V end lost 3 bases, the J end lost 2 bases, and 8 bases lay between the germline ends.

This clonotype showed up just a few times. V usage is TRBV9 and J usage is TRBJ2-7, with D possibly matching TRBD1 (5 bases). The germline V gene encodes CDR1 SGDLS and CDR2 YYNGEE. V lost 2 bases, J lost 0 bases, and 9 bases lay in between. This CDR3 region has 14 residues. This CDR3 is CASSVEGDSYEQYF. In DNA form, the CDR3 reads TGTGCCAGCAGCGTCGAAGGGGACTCCTACGAGCAGTACTTC.

V usage is TRBV29-1 and J usage is TRBJ2-5; no clear D. The CDR3 sequence is 13 residues long. Trimming took off 4 bases at V and 5 bases at J, with 14 bases between the two ends. Germline CDR1 SQVTM, CDR2 ANQGSEA. CDR3 sequence: CSVVDTLRETQYF. The CDR3 region has the DNA TGCAGCGTTGTCGACACTCTGCGTGAGACCCAGTACTTC.

The rearrangement uses TRBV6-5 and TRBJ2-7; D gene unclear. Germline CDR1 and CDR2: MNHEY and SVGAGI. V was trimmed by 10 bases and J by 6 bases, leaving 19 bases between them. This CDR3 region has 13 residues. For the CDR3, the DNA is TGTGCCACTCCGCCTCTCTCTTCAGGCGAGCAGTACTTC. It codes for CATPPLSSGEQYF.